This T cell receptor beta chain was profiled in a study of beta chain features in type 1 diabetes. Broader study findings: Researchers cautioned that cDNA sequencing could over-represent cells with high TCR expression. There was a moderate but significant shortening of TCRB CDR3s in all four CD4+ subsets of Type 1 diabetes patients.

For this clone: Its antigen is currently unknown.

The CDR3 contains 15 residues. Since all of the isolated RNA was reverse transcribed, expressed TCRB transcripts were what got sequenced. Libraries were prepared by immunoSEQ multiplex PCR; TCRdb keeps only in-frame clonotypes and omits some of them. The table has some 160,000 clones, approximately 10% seen once. Isolation of CD4+ naive, central memory, regulatory and stem cell-like memory cells was achieved by sorting via CD45RO/CCR7/CD25/CD127/CD95/CD27. The sample taken for sequencing was central memory CD4+ T cells from blood. The sequence derives from a woman younger than 45 with type 1 diabetes. The rearrangement joins TRBV21-1 to TRBJ1-5; the table assigns TRBD1, which was not confirmed against the DNA. TRBV21-1 is described as a pseudogene. The chain's CDR3 is CASNRAEYSNQPQHF. CDR3 in DNA: TGTGCCAGCAACAGGGCGGAATATAGCAATCAGCCCCAGCATTTT.